These 27 T cell receptor beta chains originate from one sample sequenced in a study of graft-versus-host responses after intestinal transplantation. Antigens of these TCRs are unknown. The method was immunoSEQ multiplex PCR; TCRdb's version includes in-frame clones alone and lacks a portion of them. The data contain around 100,000 clones, more than 90% of them singletons. This sample comprised unstimulated CD4+ T cells sorted from spleen or lymph node cells, obtained before transplant. These receptors all stem from a human donor who was the organ donor for an intestinal transplant.

V is TRBV15 and J is TRBJ2-3; TRBD2 might be the D (6 bases). With 3 bases removed from V and 4 bases from J, the gap between germline ends came to 11 bases. Germline V gene data show CDR1 as LNHNV and CDR2 as YYDKDF (reference sequence). This CDR3 spans 14 amino acids. In nucleotides, the CDR3 is TGTGCCACCAGCAGCGGGAGAGCCCCAGATACGCAGTATTTT. Its protein product is CATSSGRAPDTQYF.

V and J are TRBV7-6 and TRBJ1-1; D gene unclear. This CDR3 comprises 15 residues. CDR1 is SGHVS and CDR2 is FNYEAQ in the germline V gene. Trimming pared 5 bases from V and 5 bases from J, leaving 18 bases between. The CDR3 loop reads CASSPRLMESTEAFF. The CDR3 DNA sequence: TGTGCCAGCAGCCCACGACTAATGGAAAGTACTGAAGCTTTCTTT.

The chain is built from TRBV10-2 and TRBJ2-6, with TRBD1 as a possible D gene (7 bases). CDR3 length: 15 amino acids. The germline gives CDR1 WSHSY, CDR2 SAAADI. V was shortened by 6 bases and J by 4 bases, with 13 bases between the two germline ends. The CDR3 spells CASRKQGRGANVLTF. The CDR3, as DNA: TGCGCCAGCAGAAAACAGGGGAGGGGGGCCAACGTCCTGACTTTC.

The genes are TRBV7-2 and TRBJ2-3; D remains unclear. The CDR3 has 15 residues. The germline gives CDR1 SGHTA, CDR2 FQGNSA. The V end lost 0 bases, the J end lost 5 bases, and 12 bases lay between the germline ends. CDR3 in amino acids: CASSLAASLGDTQYF. CDR3 coding DNA: TGTGCCAGCAGCTTAGCGGCTTCTCTGGGAGATACGCAGTATTTT. The full variable domain, with the rest looked up from reference TRBV7-2 and TRBJ2-3, is GAGVSQSPSNKVTEKGKDVELRCDPISGHTALYWYRQSLGQGLEFLIYFQGNSAPDKSGLPSDRFSAERTGGSVSTLTIQRTQQEDSAVYLCASSLAASLGDTQYFGPGTRLTVL.

In this sample, this clone turned up a few times. This chain uses TRBV6-5 with TRBJ2-7, with TRBD2 matching over 7 bases. This CDR3 spans 15 amino acids. V shed 0 bases and J 3 bases; nucleotides not matched to a gene: 5. From germline, CDR1 is MNHEY and CDR2 SVGAGI. CDR3 amino acids: CASSYSLAESYEQYF. The CDR3 nucleotides read TGTGCCAGCAGTTACTCTCTAGCGGAGAGCTACGAGCAGTACTTC.

The rearrangement links TRBV5-1 to TRBJ2-7; 10 nucleotides align to TRBD1. This CDR3 is built from 15 residues. The V gene end was trimmed by 5 bases and the J gene end by 3 bases; junction bases not matched to a gene: 8. Germline CDR1 is SGHRS and CDR2 is YFSETQ. CDR3 in amino acids: CASRRRTGGGYEQYF. CDR3 DNA: TGCGCCAGCAGACGAAGGACAGGGGGAGGCTACGAGCAGTACTTC.

The V and J genes are TRBV29-1 and TRBJ2-5, with D possibly being TRBD2 (5 bases). This CDR3 contains 13 residues. Per germline, CDR1 SQVTM and CDR2 ANQGSEA. The ends were cut back, 2 bases at V and 5 bases at J, with 12 bases in the middle. DNA for the CDR3: TGCAGCGTTGAAAAGGGCGGGCGCGAGACCCAGTACTTC. The encoded protein is CSVEKGGRETQYF.

The chain couples TRBV6-1 to TRBJ2-7, with a weak D call TRBD1 (5 bases). V dropped 3 bases and J dropped 2 bases, with 11 bases sitting between them. Germline CDR1 is MNHNS and CDR2 is SASEGT. CDR3 size: 14 residues. For the CDR3, the DNA is TGTGCCAGCAGTGAGGGGCCCACTACCTACGAGCAGTACTTC. Its protein is CASSEGPTTYEQYF.

V and J are TRBV18 and TRBJ2-7, with TRBD1 as a possible D gene (6 bases). CDR1 is KGHSH and CDR2 is LQKENI in the germline V gene. V was shortened by 0 bases and J by 1 base, with 7 bases between the two germline ends. The CDR3 totals 14 residues. CDR3 DNA: TGTGCCAGCTCACCACCGACAGGTTCCTACGAGCAGTACTTC. It is translated as CASSPPTGSYEQYF. The whole variable domain, remainder taken from reference TRBV18 and TRBJ2-7, is NAGVMQNPRHLVRRRGQEARLRCSPMKGHSHVYWYRQLPEEGLKFMVYLQKENIIDESGMPKERFSAEFPKEGPSILRIQQVVRGDSAAYFCASSPPTGSYEQYFGPGTRLTVT.

The chain joins TRBV6-1 to TRBJ2-7, with 10 nucleotides matching TRBD2. V was pared by 5 bases and J by 5 bases, with 3 bases of the junction left unmatched. Germline loops: CDR1 MNHNS, CDR2 SASEGT. CDR3 length: 13 amino acids. The CDR3 DNA follows: TGTGCCAGCAGTCGCGGACTAGCGGACGAGCAGTACTTC. It codes for CASSRGLADEQYF.

The V gene is TRBV18, the J gene TRBJ1-1; D unclear. CDR1 and CDR2 (germline): KGHSH, LQKENI. The CDR3 has 14 residues. The V end was cut by 3 bases, the J end by 1 base, with 9 bases between. CDR3 sequence reads: CASSPVPGNTEAFF. Written as DNA, the CDR3 is TGTGCCAGCTCACCTGTTCCCGGGAACACTGAAGCTTTCTTT. The full variable domain, completed using reference TRBV18 and TRBJ1-1, is NAGVMQNPRHLVRRRGQEARLRCSPMKGHSHVYWYRQLPEEGLKFMVYLQKENIIDESGMPKERFSAEFPKEGPSILRIQQVVRGDSAAYFCASSPVPGNTEAFFGQGTRLTVV.

The gene calls are TRBV7-3 and TRBJ2-1; D possibly corresponds to TRBD1 (5 bases). The CDR3 has 16 residues. CDR1 SGHTA and CDR2 FQGTGA come from the germline V gene. V was trimmed by 5 bases and J by 6 bases, leaving 20 bases between them. CDR3 residues: CASSPRASGWVNEQFF. CDR3 sequence (DNA): TGTGCCAGCAGCCCCAGGGCGTCCGGATGGGTCAATGAGCAGTTCTTC.

The chain has TRBV19 and TRBJ2-3; 10 bases are a match to TRBD2. The CDR3 loop spans 14 amino acids. The V gene end was trimmed by 6 bases and the J gene end by 6 bases; junction bases not matched to a gene: 6. Germline CDR1 and CDR2: LNHDA and SQIVND (reference sequence). Written as DNA, the CDR3 is TGTGCCAGTAGGGCCAGCGGGAGGGGGGATACGCAGTATTTT. Residues: CASRASGRGDTQYF.

V usage is TRBV4-2 and J usage is TRBJ1-2; D is possibly TRBD1 (5 bases). V was pared by 0 bases and J by 0 bases, with 23 bases between. The CDR3 contains 20 residues. Per the germline V gene, CDR1 is LGHNA and CDR2 is YNFKEQ. The chain's CDR3 is CASSQDFPGDLFNTNYGYTF. The CDR3 coding sequence is TGTGCCAGCAGCCAAGATTTCCCGGGGGACCTCTTTAACACTAACTATGGCTACACCTTC.

The gene calls are TRBV19 and TRBJ2-1, with a weak D call TRBD1 (6 bases). This CDR3 contains 15 residues. Looked up from germline, CDR1 is LNHDA and CDR2 is SQIVND (reference sequence). The germline V and J ends were trimmed by 7 bases and 5 bases, with 18 bases remaining between them. The CDR3 nucleotides read TGTGCCAGTACCCTCGTGATGGGGGCACACAATGAGCAGTTCTTC. Its protein product is CASTLVMGAHNEQFF.

The rearrangement joins TRBV5-4 to TRBJ2-7, with 14 bases fitting TRBD2. Germline assignment: CDR1 SGHNT and CDR2 YYREEE (reference sequence). With V trimmed by 1 base and J by 5 bases, 5 bases remained unmatched. The CDR3 is made up of 16 amino acids. The CDR3 protein is CASSLRLAGGGHEQYF. The CDR3 DNA is TGTGCCAGCAGCTTGAGACTAGCGGGAGGGGGCCACGAGCAGTACTTC. The full variable domain, completed using reference TRBV5-4 and TRBJ2-7, is ETGVTQSPTHLIKTRGQQVTLRCSSQSGHNTVSWYQQALGQGPQFIFQYYREEENGRGNFPPRFSGLQFPNYSSELNVNALELDDSALYLCASSLRLAGGGHEQYFGPGTRLTVT.

The rearrangement joins TRBV7-6 to TRBJ2-1; 8 bases map to TRBD1. CDR1 and CDR2 (germline): SGHVS, FNYEAQ. J was trimmed by 4 bases and V by 3 bases; bases with no gene match: 5. There are 15 residues in the CDR3. The CDR3 DNA follows: TGTGCCAGCAGCTTTTGGGACAGGCCTTACAATGAGCAGTTCTTC. It translates to CASSFWDRPYNEQFF.

In the case of this clone: This same CDR3 is encoded by further DNA sequences in the sample. The chain joins TRBV5-1 to TRBJ1-2, with D unresolved. CDR3 size: 12 residues. Germline CDR1 and CDR2: SGHRS and YFSETQ. Deletions cut 0 bases from V and 5 bases from J, with 5 bases between. As DNA, the CDR3 is TGCGCCAGCAGCTTGGGGAGTTATGGCTACACCTTC. It specifies CASSLGSYGYTF.

The chain links TRBV19 to TRBJ2-7; the D call may be TRBD1 or TRBD2 (5 bases each). There are 14 residues in the CDR3. Trimming cost V 5 bases and J 2 bases, with 13 bases left between them. Germline V gives CDR1 LNHDA, CDR2 SQIVND (reference sequence). The CDR3 DNA reads as TGTGCCAGTAGTGTCCAACGGGGCCCCTACGAGCAGTACTTC. Translated, it gives CASSVQRGPYEQYF.

The chain links TRBV11-3 to TRBJ2-3; 7 bases line up with TRBD1. Trimming at V came to 5 bases and at J to 6 bases, leaving 5 bases not matched to a gene. Germline V gene lookup returns CDR1 SGHNT and CDR2 YENEEA. The CDR3 totals 13 residues. This CDR3 reads CASSQRGLDTQYF. CDR3 DNA sequence: TGTGCCAGCAGCCAGAGGGGGCTGGATACGCAGTATTTT.

J is TRBJ1-5 and V is TRBV6-5; D possibly corresponds to TRBD1 (5 bases). This CDR3 contains 14 residues. Trimming pared 2 bases from V and 5 bases from J, leaving 10 bases between. Per germline, CDR1 MNHEY and CDR2 SVGAGI. CDR3 nucleotides: TGTGCCAGCAGTTACAGGGGACCTGATCAGCCCCAGCATTTT. It codes for CASSYRGPDQPQHF.

This sequence joins TRBV6-1 and TRBJ2-7, with unresolved D. Germline CDR1 is MNHNS and CDR2 is SASEGT. V was clipped by 8 bases and J by 6 bases, with 14 bases between them. There are 12 residues in the CDR3. CDR3 sequence (DNA): TGTGCCAGCGCGACGGGCTACGGCGAGCAGTACTTC. Protein product: CASATGYGEQYF.

The V call is TRBV18, the J call TRBJ2-3; D ambiguous. Trimming pared 1 base from V and 2 bases from J, leaving 10 bases between. The CDR3 totals 15 residues. CDR1 is KGHSH and CDR2 is LQKENI in the germline V gene. The DNA for the CDR3 is TGTGCCAGCTCACCACAAAGGACGGTCACAGATACGCAGTATTTT. Encoded protein: CASSPQRTVTDTQYF.

The V call is TRBV20-1, the J call TRBJ2-3; D gene uncertain. V lost 6 bases, J lost 2 bases, and 3 bases lay in between. CDR3 length equals 10 residues. CDR1 is DFQATT and CDR2 is SNEGSKA in the germline V gene (reference sequence). The CDR3 sequence is CSAVTDTQYF. CDR3 DNA: TGCAGTGCCGTCACAGATACGCAGTATTTT.

J is TRBJ2-5 and V is TRBV30; D is perhaps TRBD2 (6 bases). Trimming removed 0 bases at V and 1 base at J, with 6 bases between. CDR1 is GTSNPN, CDR2 SVGIG, per germline (reference sequence). This CDR3 is built from 13 residues. Here the CDR3 reads CAWSVLAQETQYF. CDR3 DNA sequence: TGTGCCTGGAGTGTACTAGCCCAAGAGACCCAGTACTTC.

A remark on this clone: This sample also contains other DNA sequences that code for the same CDR3. The rearrangement links TRBV7-9 to TRBJ1-2, with 10 bases aligning to TRBD1. The CDR3 extends over 16 amino acids. Germline V CDR1 and CDR2: SEHNR, FQNEAQ (reference sequence). Trimming cost V 1 base and J 4 bases; bases outside gene matches: 6. The CDR3, as DNA: TGTGCCAGCAGCTTAGGGACAGGGGGGGGGCCCTATGGCTACACCTTC. Protein sequence: CASSLGTGGGPYGYTF.

The chain is built from TRBV30 and TRBJ2-1, with 8 bases that match TRBD2. This CDR3 has 15 amino acids. V lost 2 bases to trimming and J lost 9 bases; unmatched junction nucleotides: 12. The germline CDR1 and CDR2 sequences are GTSNPN and SVGIG (reference sequence). The CDR3 DNA sequence: TGTGCCTGGAGTCCCAGCGGGAGAATCAGAAGTGAGCAGTTCTTC. As protein: CAWSPSGRIRSEQFF.